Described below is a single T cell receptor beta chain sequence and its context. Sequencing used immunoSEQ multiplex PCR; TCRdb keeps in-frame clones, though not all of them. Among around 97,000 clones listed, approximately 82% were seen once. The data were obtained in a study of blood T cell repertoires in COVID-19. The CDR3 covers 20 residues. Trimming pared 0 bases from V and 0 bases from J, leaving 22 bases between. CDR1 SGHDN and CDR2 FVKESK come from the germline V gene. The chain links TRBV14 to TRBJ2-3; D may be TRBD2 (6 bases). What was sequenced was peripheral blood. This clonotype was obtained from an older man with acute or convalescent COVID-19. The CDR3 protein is CASSQEELEGAITSTDTQYF. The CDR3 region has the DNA TGTGCCAGCAGCCAAGAAGAATTGGAGGGAGCGATAACTAGCACAGATACGCAGTATTTT.